This record concerns one T cell receptor (beta chain) sequence. Its antigen is unknown. Germline CDR1 MDHEN, CDR2 SYDVKM. There are 14 residues in the CDR3. The V end lost 2 bases, the J end lost 3 bases, and 7 bases lay between the germline ends. The source of the sample is a study of T-cell reconstitution after alpha-beta-depleted transplantation in children. Unique molecular identifiers were incorporated into the prepared TCRbeta library. TCRdb analysed the PCR reads with MiXCR anew, one entry per CDR3 protein. The sample records about 32,000 distinct CDR3 sequences, over 6.5% being singletons. Study-wide results and caveats: One year post-transplant, T-cell counts and diversity were largely derived from T cells produced anew. Expanded graft clones, several hundred of them, were reportedly the source of alpha-beta T cells about two months after transplant. Elevated TCRbeta diversity at day 60 was traced, in some patients, to surviving recipient T cells and thymic progenitors.

This receptor was obtained from a child under two years old who had a stem cell transplant for acute myeloid leukemia, so the T cells may come from the graft donor. The rearrangement links TRBV28 to TRBJ2-2; D is perhaps TRBD1 (6 bases). This material consisted of peripheral blood, taken 60 days after TCRalphabeta/CD19-depleted stem cell transplant. CDR3: CASSLQGYTGELFF. The CDR3 DNA follows: TGTGCCAGCAGTTTACAGGGGTACACCGGGGAGCTGTTTTTT.